The clone carrying this T cell receptor beta chain was seen ten or more times. The sample is drawn from a study of CD8+CD57+ T cells in acquired aplastic anemia. An expansion of CD8+CD57+ cells by flow cytometry had been shown in patients chosen for sequencing. CDR1 and CDR2 (germline): DFQATT, SNEGSKA (reference sequence). The CDR3 consists of 13 residues. The ends were cut back, 6 bases at V and 4 bases at J, with 15 bases in the middle. Template material for TCR beta VDJ and CDR3 profiling consisted of genomic DNA. Each CDR3 protein is one row after TCRdb ran MiXCR on the reads. The sample lists 200,000 to 250,000 distinct CDR3 sequences; 65% were seen once.

Sequenced: sorted CD4+, CD8+, or CD8+CD57+ T cells (not recorded which) from PBMCs. This clonotype was obtained from a human donor with aplastic anemia. This chain joins TRBV20-1 and TRBJ1-1; D gene unclear. The CDR3 DNA is TGCAGTGCCGATCCCCTGTTGGCCACTGAAGCTTTCTTT. This encodes CSADPLLATEAFF.